Presented here are 4 T cell receptor beta chains from one specimen sequenced in a study of Ad26.COV2.S vaccination and SARS-CoV-2 variants. This sample's treatment: around 19 received Ad26.COV2.S at low or high dose, single or two shots; roughly five received placebo; per-sample allocation not given. All samples were drawn on day 63, counting from the first vaccine or placebo injection. TCRdb's copy holds only in-frame clones and misses some; the assay was immunoSEQ multiplex PCR. Among 350,000 to 500,000 clones, roughly 87% were seen once, and the ten largest hold more than 3.5%. Material: peripheral blood, obtained in a trial of Ad26.COV2.S vaccine versus placebo. The receptor set was obtained from a person between 18 and 65 years old who received the Ad26.COV2.S COVID-19 vaccine or a placebo.

The gene calls are TRBV7-3 and TRBJ2-5, with D possibly TRBD1 on 6 matching bases. Germline-derived CDR1 and CDR2 are SGHTA and FQGTGA. The CDR3 contains 16 residues. Trimming took 0 bases from V and 4 from J, leaving 15 bases between them. The CDR3 reads CASSLTPQGTGETQYF. CDR3 nucleotide sequence: TGTGCCAGCAGCTTAACTCCCCAGGGGACGGGAGAGACCCAGTACTTC.

The rearrangement uses TRBV14 and TRBJ1-1; D call uncertain. The germline CDR1 and CDR2 sequences are SGHDN and FVKESK. This CDR3 contains 13 residues. V dropped 8 bases and J dropped 5 bases, with 15 bases sitting between them. CDR3: CASRPHGVTEAFF. For the CDR3, the DNA is TGTGCCAGCCGACCTCACGGGGTAACTGAAGCTTTCTTT.

The chain carries TRBV28 and TRBJ2-2; D may be TRBD1 or TRBD2 (6 bases each). Germline V gene data show CDR1 as MDHEN and CDR2 as SYDVKM. The CDR3 is 17 amino acids. Between the trimmed V and J ends, which lost 1 base and 7 bases, there was a span of 19 bases. The CDR3 region has the DNA TGTGCCAGCAGTTTATATCCTTGGGGGGCGATCGGCGGGGAGCTGTTTTTT. Its protein is CASSLYPWGAIGGELFF.

The chain uses TRBV2 and TRBJ2-1, with a tentative D call TRBD2 (5 bases). V gave up 7 bases and J gave up 4 bases, with 11 bases separating them. The CDR3 loop spans 13 amino acids. Germline lookup yields CDR1 SNHLY and CDR2 FYNNEI. CDR3: CASTPSRYNEQFF. For the CDR3, the DNA is TGTGCCAGCACGCCTAGCAGATACAATGAGCAGTTCTTC. Filled out from reference TRBV2 and TRBJ2-1, the complete variable domain reads EPEVTQTPSHQVTQMGQEVILRCVPISNHLYFYWYRQILGQKVEFLVSFYNNEISEKSEIFDDQFSVERPDGSNFTLKIRSTKLEDSAMYFCASTPSRYNEQFFGPGTRLTVL.